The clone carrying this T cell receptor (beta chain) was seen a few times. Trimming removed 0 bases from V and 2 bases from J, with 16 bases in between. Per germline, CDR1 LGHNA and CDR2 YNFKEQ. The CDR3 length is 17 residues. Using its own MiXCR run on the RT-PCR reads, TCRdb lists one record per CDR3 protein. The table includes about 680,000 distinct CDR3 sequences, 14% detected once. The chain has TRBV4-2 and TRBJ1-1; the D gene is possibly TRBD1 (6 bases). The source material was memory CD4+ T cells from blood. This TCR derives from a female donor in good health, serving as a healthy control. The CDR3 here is CASSQDPPGHLNTEAFF. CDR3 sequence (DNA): TGTGCCAGCAGCCAAGATCCCCCGGGACACCTCAACACTGAAGCTTTCTTT.